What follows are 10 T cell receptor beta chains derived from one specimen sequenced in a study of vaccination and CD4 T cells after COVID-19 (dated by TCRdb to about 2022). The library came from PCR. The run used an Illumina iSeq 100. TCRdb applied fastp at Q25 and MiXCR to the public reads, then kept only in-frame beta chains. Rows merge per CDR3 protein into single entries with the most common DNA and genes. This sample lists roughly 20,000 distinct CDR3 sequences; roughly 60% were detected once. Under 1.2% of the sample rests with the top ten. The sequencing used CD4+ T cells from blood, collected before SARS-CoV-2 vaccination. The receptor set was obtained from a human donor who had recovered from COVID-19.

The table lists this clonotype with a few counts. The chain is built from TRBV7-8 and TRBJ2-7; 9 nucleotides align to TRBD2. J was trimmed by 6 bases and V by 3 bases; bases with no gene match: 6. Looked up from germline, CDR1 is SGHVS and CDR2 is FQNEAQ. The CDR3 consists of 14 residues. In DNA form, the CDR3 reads TGTGCCAGCAGCTTTAGCGGGAGTGAGTCCGAGCAGTACTTC. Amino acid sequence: CASSFSGSESEQYF.

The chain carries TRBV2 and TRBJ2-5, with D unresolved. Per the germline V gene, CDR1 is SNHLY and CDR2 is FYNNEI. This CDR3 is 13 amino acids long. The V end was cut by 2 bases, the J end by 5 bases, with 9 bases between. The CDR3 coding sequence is TGTGCCAGCAGTGAATCCCAGTGGGAGACCCAGTACTTC. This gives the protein CASSESQWETQYF. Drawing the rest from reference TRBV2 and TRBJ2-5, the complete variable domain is EPEVTQTPSHQVTQMGQEVILRCVPISNHLYFYWYRQILGQKVEFLVSFYNNEISEKSEIFDDQFSVERPDGSNFTLKIRSTKLEDSAMYFCASSESQWETQYFGPGTRLLVL.

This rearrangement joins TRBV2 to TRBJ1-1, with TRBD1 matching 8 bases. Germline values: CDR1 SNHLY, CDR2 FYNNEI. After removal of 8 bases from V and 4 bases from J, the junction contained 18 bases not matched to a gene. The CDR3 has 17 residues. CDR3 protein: CASQPQGAGFSSTEAFF. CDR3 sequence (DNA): TGTGCCAGCCAACCCCAGGGGGCTGGTTTTAGTAGCACTGAAGCTTTCTTT.

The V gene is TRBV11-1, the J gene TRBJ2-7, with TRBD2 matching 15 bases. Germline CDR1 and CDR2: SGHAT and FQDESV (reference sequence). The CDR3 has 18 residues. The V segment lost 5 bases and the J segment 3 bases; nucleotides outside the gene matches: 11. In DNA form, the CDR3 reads TGTGCCAGCAGCCCAACCGGGACTAGCGGGGGGAGTCGCTACGAGCAGTACTTC. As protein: CASSPTGTSGGSRYEQYF. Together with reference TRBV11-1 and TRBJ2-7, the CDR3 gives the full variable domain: EAEVAQSPRYKITEKSQAVAFWCDPISGHATLYWYRQILGQGPELLVQFQDESVVDDSQLPKDRFSAERLKGVDSTLKIQPAELGDSAMYLCASSPTGTSGGSRYEQYFGPGTRLTVT.

CDR3 nucleotides: TGTGCCAGCAGACGACCGGGACAGGGGGCCGTGGGTGAGCAGTTCTTC. It codes for CASRRPGQGAVGEQFF. The chain recombines TRBV27 with TRBJ2-1; 12 bases are a match to TRBD1. V lost 6 bases and J lost 9; bases outside the gene matches: 12. CDR3 size: 16 residues. CDR1 MNHEY and CDR2 SMNVEV come from the germline V gene (reference sequence).

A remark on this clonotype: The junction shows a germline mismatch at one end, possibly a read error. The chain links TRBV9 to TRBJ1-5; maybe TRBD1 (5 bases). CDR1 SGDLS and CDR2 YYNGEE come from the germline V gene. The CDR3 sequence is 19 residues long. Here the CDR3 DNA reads TGCGCCAGCAGCGTAGTAAATAGGGACTTGGTCAGGGTGAATCAGCCCCAGCATTTT. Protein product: CASSVVNRDLVRVNQPQHF. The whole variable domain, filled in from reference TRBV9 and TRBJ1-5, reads DSGVTQTPKHLITATGQRVTLRCSPRSGDLSVYWYQQSLDQGLQFLIQYYNGEERAKGNILERFSAQQFPDLHSELNLSSLELGDSALYFCASSVVNRDLVRVNQPQHFGDGTRLSIL.

The CDR3, as DNA: TGTGCCAGCAGTTCTATTCGCAAAACAGGGAATTCACCCCTCCACTTT. Protein: CASSSIRKTGNSPLHF. V and J are TRBV7-9 and TRBJ1-6, with D possibly TRBD1 on 6 matching bases. Germline CDR1 is SEHNR and CDR2 is FQNEAQ (reference sequence). The CDR3 loop spans 16 amino acids. V was shortened by 6 bases and J by 7 bases, with 19 bases between the two germline ends.

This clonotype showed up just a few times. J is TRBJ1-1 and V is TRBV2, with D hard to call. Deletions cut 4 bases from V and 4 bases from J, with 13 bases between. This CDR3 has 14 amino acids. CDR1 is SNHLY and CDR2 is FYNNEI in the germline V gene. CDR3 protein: CASSGGLRGTEAFF. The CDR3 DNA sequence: TGTGCCAGCAGTGGTGGACTGCGGGGCACTGAAGCTTTCTTT.

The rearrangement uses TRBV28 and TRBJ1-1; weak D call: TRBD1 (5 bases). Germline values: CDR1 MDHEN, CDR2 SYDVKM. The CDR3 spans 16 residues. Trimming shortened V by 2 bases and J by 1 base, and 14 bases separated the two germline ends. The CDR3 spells CASSLDAGLGNTEAFF. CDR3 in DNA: TGTGCCAGCAGTTTAGATGCGGGGCTTGGGAACACTGAAGCTTTCTTT.

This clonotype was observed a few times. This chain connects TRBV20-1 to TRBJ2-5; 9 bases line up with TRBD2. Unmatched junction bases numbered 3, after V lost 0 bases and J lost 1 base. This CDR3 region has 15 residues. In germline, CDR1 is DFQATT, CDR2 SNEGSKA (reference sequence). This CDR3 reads CSAREPGLAQETQYF. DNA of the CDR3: TGCAGTGCTAGAGAACCGGGACTAGCCCAAGAGACCCAGTACTTC.